This T cell receptor (beta chain) was documented in a study of blood T cells in healthy people across ages. Overall study results and limits: The unknown donor CMV status may have confounded expanded clonotype changes.

The CDR3 length is 15 residues. Worth noting for this clonotype: Its cognate antigen is unknown.

The authors ran a second PCR of roughly 6 to 12 cycles using a sample-barcoded 5' primer and a J-beta primer mix. A tag from a template-switch adaptor with 12 random nucleotides marked each cDNA molecule. TCRdb reanalysed the 5' RACE reads using MiXCR and keeps one entry per CDR3 protein. The sample shows roughly 650,000 distinct CDR3 sequences, about 30% of them seen only once. This rearrangement joins TRBV12-3 or TRBV12-4 to TRBJ2-4; the D gene is possibly TRBD1 (5 bases). The DNA end is more similar to TRBJ2-7, so the J call may be wrong. The TCR sequence derives from a woman over 75 in good health. Sequenced material: blood. CDR3 sequence reads: CASSLSGQGDYEQYF. DNA of the CDR3: TGTGCCAGCAGTTTAAGTGGCCAAGGGGACTACGAGCAGTACTTC.